These 12 T cell receptor beta chains share one sample of origin, sequenced in a study of human T cells and chemical hapten exposure. Using its own MiXCR run on the RACE reads, TCRdb lists one record per CDR3 protein. The repertoire holds some 79,000 distinct CDR3 sequences, with 10% as singletons. This sample's time point: patch test 2, 6 weeks after DPC sensitization. Treatment reported: therapeutic diphenylcyclopropenone sensitization with weekly scalp DPC. The specimen comprised whole blood, sampled in connection with sensitization to the hapten diphenylcyclopropenone (DPC). The receptors derive from a woman aged 45 to 65 with alopecia areata. Some clones in this sample may be carry-over from other donors' samples.

The CDR3 is CSARDGEGLAVDTQYF. CDR3 DNA sequence: TGCAGTGCTAGAGATGGGGAGGGACTAGCTGTAGATACGCAGTATTTT. V is TRBV20-1 and J is TRBJ2-3; 9 nucleotides agree with TRBD2. The CDR3 has 16 amino acids. V trimming: 0 bases; J trimming: 5 bases; junction bases outside the gene matches: 9. Per the germline V gene, CDR1 is DFQATT and CDR2 is SNEGSKA (reference sequence).

This clonotype was observed a few times. The chain uses TRBV30 and TRBJ2-5; D perhaps matches TRBD1 (6 bases). This CDR3 has 15 residues. The ends were cut back, 5 bases at V and 2 bases at J, with 18 bases in the middle. Germline V lookup: CDR1 GTSNPN, CDR2 SVGIG (reference sequence). CDR3 loop: CAWDHPGTNQETQYF. CDR3 DNA sequence: TGTGCCTGGGACCACCCCGGGACAAATCAAGAGACCCAGTACTTC.

On this clonotype: Compared with germline, one end of the junction differs, possibly owing to a read error. The V and J genes are TRBV30 and TRBJ2-4; D perhaps matches TRBD2 (6 bases). This CDR3 has 14 residues. Germline CDR1 GTSNPN, CDR2 SVGIG (reference sequence). CDR3 sequence (DNA): TGTGTCTGGAGTGAGCAACGGGGGAAAAACATTCAGTACTTC. Translation gives CVWSEQRGKNIQYF.

This clonotype was seen many times. The J gene is TRBJ2-2, the V gene TRBV6-2 or TRBV6-3; 10 positions match TRBD2. The CDR3 contains 16 residues. V lost 4 bases, J lost 0 bases, and 2 bases stayed unmatched. Germline CDR1 is MNHEY and CDR2 is SVGEGT. The CDR3 coding sequence is TGTGCCAGCAGTTTGGGACTAGCGCCGAACACCGGGGAGCTGTTTTTT. It is translated as CASSLGLAPNTGELFF.

Within the sample, this clonotype is medium-sized. The chain links TRBV20-1 to TRBJ2-2, with 10 bases aligning to TRBD2. The CDR3 is 15 residues long. Germline assignment: CDR1 DFQATT and CDR2 SNEGSKA (reference sequence). J lost 4 bases, V lost 2 bases, and 4 bases had no gene match. The CDR3 loop reads CSARLAGVGTGELFF. DNA for the CDR3: TGCAGTGCTAGACTAGCGGGAGTCGGCACCGGGGAGCTGTTTTTT.

The chain has TRBV10-1 and TRBJ2-2; D gene ambiguous. Germline V gene lookup returns CDR1 WNHNN and CDR2 SYGVQD (reference sequence). The length of the CDR3 is 15 residues. V lost 0 bases and J 2 bases, leaving 7 bases between the germline ends. For the CDR3, the DNA is TGCGCCAGCAGTGAGTCGGCGATTAACACCGGGGAGCTGTTTTTT. It translates to CASSESAINTGELFF.

V is TRBV7-8 and J is TRBJ2-5, with D uncertain. Trimming removed 8 bases from V and 3 bases from J, with 4 bases in between. Per the germline V gene, CDR1 is SGHVS and CDR2 is FQNEAQ. The CDR3 has 10 amino acids. CDR3 sequence reads: CASGKETQYF. For the CDR3, the DNA is TGTGCCAGCGGCAAAGAGACCCAGTACTTC.

At least ten counts were recorded for this clonotype. The genes are TRBV7-9 and TRBJ2-1; maybe TRBD1 (5 bases). Trimming removed 5 bases at V and 7 bases at J, with 18 bases between. Germline CDR1 reads SEHNR; CDR2 reads FQNEAQ (reference sequence). CDR3 length: 15 residues. The CDR3 nucleotides are TGTGCCAGCAGCACCCCCATGGGGCAGGATAATGAGCAGTTCTTC. This gives the protein CASSTPMGQDNEQFF.

This clonotype was counted many times. The chain recombines TRBV7-2 with TRBJ2-5; possibly TRBD1 or TRBD2 for D (5 bases each). V dropped 1 base and J dropped 0 bases, with 6 bases sitting between them. Germline V lookup: CDR1 SGHTA, CDR2 FQGNSA. CDR3 length equals 14 residues. In DNA, the CDR3 is TGTGCCAGCAGCTTAGGGGGGTACCAAGAGACCCAGTACTTC. Translation gives CASSLGGYQETQYF.

The chain combines TRBV12-3 or TRBV12-4 with TRBJ2-2; 11 bases line up with TRBD1. The CDR3 covers 16 residues. The V and J ends lost 7 bases and 7 bases, in that order; junction bases with no gene match: 11. CDR3 nucleotides: TGTGCCAGCACCCCCCGGGACAGGGGGGTGTACGGGGAGCTGTTTTTT. Translation gives CASTPRDRGVYGELFF.

In this sample, this clonotype turned up a few times. The rearrangement uses TRBV3-1 and TRBJ1-1, with 9 bases matching TRBD1. The CDR3 has 15 amino acids. V lost 5 bases to trimming and J lost 6 bases; unmatched junction nucleotides: 10. Germline CDR1 reads LGHDT; CDR2 reads YNNKEL (reference sequence). CDR3 in amino acids: CASSVEGQGRSEAFF. The CDR3 DNA sequence: TGTGCCAGCAGCGTCGAAGGACAGGGGCGGTCTGAAGCTTTCTTT.

This clonotype was seen only once. Being one base from a much bigger clone, this may be a read error. V and J are TRBV15 and TRBJ2-7, with 7 bases aligning to TRBD2. The V gene's germline CDR1 is LNHNV and CDR2 YYDKDF (reference sequence). J was trimmed by 0 bases and V by 9 bases; bases with no gene match: 5. The CDR3 has 13 amino acids. CDR3 nucleotide sequence: TGTGCCACGGCGTCTAGCGGCTCCTACGAGCAGTACTTC. Protein product: CATASSGSYEQYF.